This passage covers 14 T cell receptor beta chains from one sample sequenced in a study of human T cells and chemical hapten exposure. TCRdb redid the calling of the RACE reads with MiXCR, one entry per CDR3 protein. The data contain some 170,000 distinct CDR3 sequences, around a quarter of them singletons. Time point defined: patch test 3, about 24 weeks after DPC sensitization. Sample treatment: therapeutic diphenylcyclopropenone sensitization with weekly scalp DPC. The specimen was whole blood, collected in connection with sensitization to the hapten diphenylcyclopropenone (DPC). The receptors originated from a woman under 30 with alopecia areata. Some clones in this sample may be carry-over from other donors' samples.

The V call is TRBV5-6, the J call TRBJ2-7; D is possibly TRBD1 (6 bases). The CDR3 has 14 amino acids. V was cut by 3 bases and J by 6 bases, with 16 bases left in between. Looked up from germline, CDR1 is SGHDT and CDR2 is YYEEEE. The CDR3 sequence is CASSSRYGGLEQYF. CDR3 DNA: TGTGCCAGCAGCTCCAGGTATGGGGGCCTCGAGCAGTACTTC.

This clonotype was seen a few times. The J gene is TRBJ2-2, the V gene TRBV6-5, with D possibly being TRBD1 (7 bases). The CDR3 consists of 17 residues. The germline CDR1 and CDR2 sequences are MNHEY and SVGAGI. V was clipped by 2 bases and J by 3 bases, with 16 bases between them. The CDR3 DNA reads as TGTGCCAGCAGTTACCGACAGGGATGGAGGGACACCGGGGAGCTGTTTTTT. Amino acid sequence: CASSYRQGWRDTGELFF.

This chain links TRBV12-2 with TRBJ1-3; no check of the table's D call, TRBD1, against the DNA was made. TRBV12-2 is classified as a pseudogene. The CDR3 runs 16 residues. In DNA form, the CDR3 reads TGTGCAAGTCGCCAACCGGGACGGCCTTCTGGAAACACCATATATTTT. It is translated as CASRQPGRPSGNTIYF.

This clonotype showed up just once. The chain combines TRBV10-3 with TRBJ2-5, with a possible D match to TRBD1 (5 bases). The CDR3 sequence is 14 residues long. Trimming left V 4 bases short and J 4 bases short, with 13 bases between. Germline V CDR1 and CDR2: ENHRY, SYGVKD. CDR3 DNA: TGTGCCATCAGTGCGGACACGGAAGGAGAGACCCAGTACTTC. It codes for CAISADTEGETQYF.

This clonotype was recorded a few times. The rearrangement uses TRBV29-1 and TRBJ2-1, with no clear D. Trimming shortened V by 7 bases and J by 7 bases, and 20 bases separated the two germline ends. Germline lookup yields CDR1 SQVTM and CDR2 ANQGSEA. The CDR3 covers 14 residues. CDR3 protein: CSAAGFTSRNEQFF. The CDR3 coding sequence is TGCAGCGCCGCCGGGTTTACCAGTCGGAATGAGCAGTTCTTC.

The chain recombines TRBV2 with TRBJ1-5, with 12 bases lining up with TRBD1. With 2 bases clipped from V and 2 bases from J, the junction kept 7 bases outside the gene matches. The CDR3 spans 18 residues. Germline V gene lookup returns CDR1 SNHLY and CDR2 FYNNEI. As DNA, the CDR3 is TGTGCCAGCAGTGAAACGGGACAGGGGGCGCGTGGCAATCAGCCCCAGCATTTT. Translation gives CASSETGQGARGNQPQHF.

The genes are TRBV25-1 and TRBJ2-4, with unresolved D. Germline V lookup: CDR1 MGHDK, CDR2 SYGVNS. The CDR3 runs 13 residues. V was trimmed by 6 bases and J by 1 base, leaving 7 bases between them. As DNA, the CDR3 is TGTGCCAGCAGAAGACGGGCCAAAAACATTCAGTACTTC. Its protein product is CASRRRAKNIQYF.

This chain uses TRBV10-3 with TRBJ2-1; the D gene is possibly TRBD2 (6 bases). V was shortened by 0 bases and J by 3 bases, with 9 bases between the two germline ends. This CDR3 contains 15 residues. The germline V gene encodes CDR1 ENHRY and CDR2 SYGVKD. The CDR3: CAISESGGFYNEQFF. CDR3 in DNA: TGTGCCATCAGTGAGTCCGGGGGTTTCTACAATGAGCAGTTCTTC.

This sequence joins TRBV29-1 and TRBJ2-1, with 10 bases fitting TRBD2. Germline V gives CDR1 SQVTM, CDR2 ANQGSEA. CDR3 size: 11 residues. V dropped 5 bases and J dropped 15; count of bases not matched to a gene: 7. CDR3 region: CSVSSGGALFF. As DNA, the CDR3 is TGCAGCGTTTCCAGCGGGGGGGCCCTGTTCTTC.

This clonotype was observed many times. This chain uses TRBV4-3 with TRBJ1-5; D is unresolved. V lost 0 bases to trimming and J lost 0 bases, with 6 bases between them. Looked up from germline, CDR1 is LGHNA and CDR2 is YSLEER. The CDR3 has 15 residues. CDR3 region: CASSQDGGSNQPQHF. CDR3 DNA sequence: TGCGCCAGCAGCCAAGATGGCGGTAGCAATCAGCCCCAGCATTTT.

This clonotype turned up a few times. This chain links TRBV20-1 with TRBJ1-4, with 9 bases matching TRBD1. Germline lookup yields CDR1 DFQATT and CDR2 SNEGSKA (reference sequence). J gave up 7 bases and V 6 bases, and 15 bases lay outside the gene matches. The CDR3 contains 16 residues. CDR3 loop: CSASGQGAFRLEKLFF. The DNA for the CDR3 is TGCAGTGCGTCGGGACAGGGTGCTTTTCGACTTGAAAAACTGTTTTTT.

This chain links TRBV29-1 with TRBJ2-3; weak D call: TRBD2 (6 bases). Trimming removed 5 bases from V and 6 bases from J, with 12 bases in between. Germline-derived CDR1 and CDR2 are SQVTM and ANQGSEA. The CDR3 consists of 12 residues. The CDR3 DNA follows: TGCAGCGTTTGGGACTTCTCTGATACGCAGTATTTT. Its translation is CSVWDFSDTQYF.

For this clonotype: This is likely a read error, given that the CDR3 carries no conserved phenylalanine or tryptophan at its end. The DNA is omitted, as the CDR3 cannot be located on it reliably, and the CDR3 follows TCRdb's listing. The gene calls are TRBV12-3 or TRBV12-4 and TRBJ2-7; the table names TRBD1, a call not compared with the DNA. The CDR3 contains 11 residues when both ends are counted. The CDR3 loop is CASSFLRGHGP.

A few counts support this clonotype. The gene calls are TRBV4-3 and TRBJ1-6; 7 bases are shared with TRBD1. The CDR3 sequence is 14 residues long. Germline CDR1 is LGHNA and CDR2 is YSLEER. With V trimmed by 2 bases and J by 9 bases, 4 bases remained unmatched. The CDR3, as DNA: TGCGCCAGCAGCCAACTTGGGACAGCTTCACCCCTCCACTTT. Its translation is CASSQLGTASPLHF.